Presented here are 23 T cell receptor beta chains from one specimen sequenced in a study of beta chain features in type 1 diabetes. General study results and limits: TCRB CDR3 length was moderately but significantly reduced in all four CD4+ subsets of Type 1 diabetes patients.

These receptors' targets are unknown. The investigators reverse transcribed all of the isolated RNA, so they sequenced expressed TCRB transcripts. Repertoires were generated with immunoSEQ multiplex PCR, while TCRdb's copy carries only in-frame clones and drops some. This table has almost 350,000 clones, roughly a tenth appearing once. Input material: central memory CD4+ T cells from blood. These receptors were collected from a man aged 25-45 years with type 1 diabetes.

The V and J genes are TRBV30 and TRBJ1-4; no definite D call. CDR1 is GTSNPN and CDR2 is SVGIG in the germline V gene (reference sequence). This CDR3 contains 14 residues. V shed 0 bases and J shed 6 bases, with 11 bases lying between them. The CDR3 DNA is TGTGCCTGGAGTGTAGGTGGGAGTCATGAAAAACTGTTTTTT. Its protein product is CAWSVGGSHEKLFF.

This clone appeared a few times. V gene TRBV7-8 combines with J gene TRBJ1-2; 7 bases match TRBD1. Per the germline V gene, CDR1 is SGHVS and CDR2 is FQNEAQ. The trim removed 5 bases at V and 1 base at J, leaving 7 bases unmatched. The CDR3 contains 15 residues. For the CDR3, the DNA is TGTGCCAGCAGCACCCGCCGGGACAGTAACTATGGCTACACCTTC. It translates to CASSTRRDSNYGYTF.

CDR3 DNA: TGTGCCAGCAGTTCCCCGGGACTATCGACCTACGAGCAGTACTTC. It translates to CASSSPGLSTYEQYF. This chain uses TRBV6-5 with TRBJ2-7, with 7 bases fitting TRBD2. V was pared by 4 bases and J by 2 bases, with 8 bases of the junction left unmatched. CDR1 is MNHEY, CDR2 SVGAGI, per germline. The CDR3 is 15 residues long.

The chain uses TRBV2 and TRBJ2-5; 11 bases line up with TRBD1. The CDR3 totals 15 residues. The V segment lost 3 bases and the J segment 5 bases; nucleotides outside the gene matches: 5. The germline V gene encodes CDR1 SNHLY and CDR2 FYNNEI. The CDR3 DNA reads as TGTGCCAGCAGTGACCGGACAGGGGGCCGGGAGACCCAGTACTTC. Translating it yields CASSDRTGGRETQYF.

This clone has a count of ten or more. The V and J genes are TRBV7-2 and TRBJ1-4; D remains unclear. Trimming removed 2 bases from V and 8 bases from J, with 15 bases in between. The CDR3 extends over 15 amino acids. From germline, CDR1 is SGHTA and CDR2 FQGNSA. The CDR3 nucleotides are TGTGCCAGCAGCTTAAGGGCTAGCGGCGAAGAAAAACTGTTTTTT. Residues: CASSLRASGEEKLFF.

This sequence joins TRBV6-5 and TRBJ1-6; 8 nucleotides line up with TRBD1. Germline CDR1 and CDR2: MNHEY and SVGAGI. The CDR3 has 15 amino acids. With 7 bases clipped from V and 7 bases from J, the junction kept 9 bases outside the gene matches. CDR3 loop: CASTLGTGKNSPLHF. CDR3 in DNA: TGTGCCAGCACCCTGGGGACAGGAAAGAATTCACCCCTCCACTTT.

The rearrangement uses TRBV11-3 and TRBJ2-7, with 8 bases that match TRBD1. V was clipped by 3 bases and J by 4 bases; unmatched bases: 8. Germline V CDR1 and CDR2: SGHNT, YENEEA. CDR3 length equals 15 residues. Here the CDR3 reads CASSLWTGSGYEQYF. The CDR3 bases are TGTGCCAGCAGCTTGTGGACAGGGAGTGGGTACGAGCAGTACTTC.

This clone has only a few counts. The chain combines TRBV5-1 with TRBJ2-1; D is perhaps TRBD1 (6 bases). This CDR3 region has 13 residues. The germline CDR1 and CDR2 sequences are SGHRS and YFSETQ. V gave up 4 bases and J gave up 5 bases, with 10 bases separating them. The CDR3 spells CASSHGQNNEQFF. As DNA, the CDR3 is TGCGCCAGCAGCCACGGACAGAACAATGAGCAGTTCTTC. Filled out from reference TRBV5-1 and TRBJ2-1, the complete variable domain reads KAGVTQTPRYLIKTRGQQVTLSCSPISGHRSVSWYQQTPGQGLQFLFEYFSETQRNKGNFPGRFSGRQFSNSRSEMNVSTLELGDSALYLCASSHGQNNEQFFGPGTRLTVL.

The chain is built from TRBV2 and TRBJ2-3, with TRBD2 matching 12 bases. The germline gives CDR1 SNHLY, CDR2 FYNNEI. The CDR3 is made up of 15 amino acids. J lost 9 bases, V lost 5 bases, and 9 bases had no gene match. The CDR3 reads CASSRDRTSGETQYF. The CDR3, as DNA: TGTGCCAGCAGTAGGGACCGGACTAGCGGGGAGACGCAGTATTTT.

The CDR3 protein is CASSLFGPGQGFGYGYTF. CDR3 sequence (DNA): TGTGCCAGCAGTTTATTCGGGCCGGGACAGGGGTTCGGCTATGGCTACACCTTC. This rearrangement joins TRBV28 to TRBJ1-2; TRBD1 matches 10 bases. CDR3 size: 18 residues. J lost 4 bases, V lost 1 base, and 12 bases had no gene match. Germline V gene data show CDR1 as MDHEN and CDR2 as SYDVKM.

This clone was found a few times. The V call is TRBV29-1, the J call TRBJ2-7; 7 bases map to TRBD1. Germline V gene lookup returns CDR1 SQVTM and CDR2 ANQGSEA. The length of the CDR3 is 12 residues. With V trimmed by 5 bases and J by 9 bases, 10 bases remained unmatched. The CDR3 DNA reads TGCAGCGTTAGACAGGGACCACGAGGGCAGTACTTC. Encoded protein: CSVRQGPRGQYF.

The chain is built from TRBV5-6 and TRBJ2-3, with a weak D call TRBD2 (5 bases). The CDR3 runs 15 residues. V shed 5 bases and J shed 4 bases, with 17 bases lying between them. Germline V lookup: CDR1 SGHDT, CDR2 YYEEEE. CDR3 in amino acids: CASSAGPPGADTQYF. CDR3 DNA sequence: TGTGCCAGCAGTGCGGGCCCACCAGGCGCAGATACGCAGTATTTT.

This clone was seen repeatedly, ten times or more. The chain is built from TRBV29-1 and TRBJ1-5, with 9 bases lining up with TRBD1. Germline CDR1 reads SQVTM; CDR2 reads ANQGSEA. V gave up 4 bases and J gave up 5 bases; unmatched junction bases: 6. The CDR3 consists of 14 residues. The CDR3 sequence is CSVVGTGTDQPQHF. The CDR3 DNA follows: TGCAGCGTTGTAGGGACAGGGACCGATCAGCCCCAGCATTTT.

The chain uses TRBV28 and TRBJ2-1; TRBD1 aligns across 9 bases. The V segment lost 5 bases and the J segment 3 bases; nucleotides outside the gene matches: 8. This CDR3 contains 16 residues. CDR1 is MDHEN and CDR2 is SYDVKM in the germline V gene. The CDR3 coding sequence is TGTGCCAGCAGTCTAGTCCGGGACAGGGTCTACAATGAGCAGTTCTTC. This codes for CASSLVRDRVYNEQFF.

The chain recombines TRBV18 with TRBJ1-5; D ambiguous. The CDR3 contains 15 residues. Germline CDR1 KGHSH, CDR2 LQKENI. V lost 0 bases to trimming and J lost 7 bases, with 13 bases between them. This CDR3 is CASSPPPETNQPQHF. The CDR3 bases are TGTGCCAGCTCACCACCCCCGGAGACCAACCAGCCCCAGCATTTT.

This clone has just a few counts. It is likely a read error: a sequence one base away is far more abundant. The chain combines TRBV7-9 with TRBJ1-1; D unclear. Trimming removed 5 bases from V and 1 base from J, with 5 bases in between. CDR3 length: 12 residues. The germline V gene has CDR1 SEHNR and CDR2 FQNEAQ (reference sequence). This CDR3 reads CASSQENTEAFF. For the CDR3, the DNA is TGTGCCAGCAGCCAAGAGAACACTGAAGCTTTCTTT.

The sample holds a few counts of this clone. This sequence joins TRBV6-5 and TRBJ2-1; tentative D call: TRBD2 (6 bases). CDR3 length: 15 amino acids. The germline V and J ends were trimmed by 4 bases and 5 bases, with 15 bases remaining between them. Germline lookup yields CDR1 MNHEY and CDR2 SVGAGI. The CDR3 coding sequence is TGTGCCAGCAGTTTATGGGCCCCGGGAGACAATGAGCAGTTCTTC. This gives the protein CASSLWAPGDNEQFF.

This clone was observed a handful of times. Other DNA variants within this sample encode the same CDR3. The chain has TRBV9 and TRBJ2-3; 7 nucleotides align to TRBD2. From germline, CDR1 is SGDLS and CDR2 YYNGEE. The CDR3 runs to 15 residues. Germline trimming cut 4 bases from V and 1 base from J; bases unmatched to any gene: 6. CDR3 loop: CASSFGGDGTDTQYF. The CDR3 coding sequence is TGTGCCAGCAGCTTTGGGGGGGATGGCACAGATACGCAGTATTTT.

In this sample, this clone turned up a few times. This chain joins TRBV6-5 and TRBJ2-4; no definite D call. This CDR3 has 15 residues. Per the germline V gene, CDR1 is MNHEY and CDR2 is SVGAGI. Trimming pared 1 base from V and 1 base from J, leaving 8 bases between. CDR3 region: CASSYLSGAKNIQYF. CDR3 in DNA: TGTGCCAGCAGTTACTTGTCCGGGGCCAAAAACATTCAGTACTTC.

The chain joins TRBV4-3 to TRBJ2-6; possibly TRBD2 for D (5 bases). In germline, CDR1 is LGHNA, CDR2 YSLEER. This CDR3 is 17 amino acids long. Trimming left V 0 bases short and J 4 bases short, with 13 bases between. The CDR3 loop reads CASSQDLGVRGANVLTF. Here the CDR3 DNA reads TGCGCCAGCAGCCAAGATCTCGGGGTTAGAGGGGCCAACGTCCTGACTTTC.

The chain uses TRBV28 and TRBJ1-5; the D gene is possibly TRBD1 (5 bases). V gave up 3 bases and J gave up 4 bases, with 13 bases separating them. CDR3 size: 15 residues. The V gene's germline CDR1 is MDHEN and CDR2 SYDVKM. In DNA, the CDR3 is TGTGCCAGCAGTTTGGCAGGGTACGAAAATCAGCCCCAGCATTTT. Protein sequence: CASSLAGYENQPQHF.

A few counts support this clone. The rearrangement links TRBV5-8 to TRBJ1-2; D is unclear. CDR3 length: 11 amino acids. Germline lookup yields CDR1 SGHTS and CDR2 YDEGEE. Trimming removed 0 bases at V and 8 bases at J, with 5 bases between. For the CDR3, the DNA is TGTGCCAGCAGCTTGGACGTAGGCTACACCTTC. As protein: CASSLDVGYTF.

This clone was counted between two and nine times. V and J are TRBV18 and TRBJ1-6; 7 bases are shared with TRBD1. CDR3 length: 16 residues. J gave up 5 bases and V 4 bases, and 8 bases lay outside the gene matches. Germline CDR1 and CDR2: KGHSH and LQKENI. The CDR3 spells CASSLSQGGDNSPLHF. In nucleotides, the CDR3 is TGTGCCAGCTCACTAAGCCAGGGGGGCGATAATTCACCCCTCCACTTT.